This T cell receptor beta chain is drawn from a study of T cell responses to AZD1222 COVID-19 vaccine. The CDR3 is 17 residues long. Germline assignment: CDR1 MDHEN and CDR2 SYDVKM. J lost 2 bases, V lost 5 bases, and 14 bases had no gene match. Repertoires were generated with immunoSEQ multiplex PCR, while TCRdb's copy carries only in-frame clones and drops some. The sample holds under 200,000 clones, 91% seen once. The sample in question was peripheral blood, obtained on day 0 of AZD1222 vaccination. The rearrangement joins TRBV28 to TRBJ1-1, with TRBD1 identical over 7 bases. The sequence was collected from an adult in good health. The CDR3 region is CASSHLRQGTRNTEAFF. The CDR3 DNA sequence: TGTGCCAGCAGTCACCTCCGACAGGGTACCCGAAACACTGAAGCTTTCTTT. The variable domain in full, completed from reference TRBV28 and TRBJ1-1, reads DVKVTQSSRYLVKRTGEKVFLECVQDMDHENMFWYRQDPGLGLRLIYFSYDVKMKEKGDIPEGYSVSREKKERFSLILESASTNQTSMYLCASSHLRQGTRNTEAFFGQGTRLTVV.